This T cell receptor (beta chain) originates from a study of T cells in Graves' hyperthyroidism and ophthalmopathy. Looked up from germline, CDR1 is MNHNS and CDR2 is SASEGT. There are 14 residues in the CDR3. Between the trimmed V and J ends, which lost 6 bases and 5 bases, there was a span of 17 bases. This clonotype was seen a few times. Researchers took RNA transcripts and amplified the TCR beta CDR3 regions from them. The TCR CDR3 was amplified in a first-round RT-PCR using the HTBI primer set. TCRdb processed the multiplex PCR reads anew with MiXCR; each CDR3 protein has one entry. The sample lists hundreds of thousands of distinct CDR3 sequences, more than 20% occurring once. Patients were excluded for uncontrolled infection, other autoimmune disease, pregnancy or lactation.

The sequenced material came from blood. The chain combines TRBV6-1 with TRBJ2-7; D perhaps matches TRBD2 (5 bases). This sequence was found in a man aged 25 to 40 with Graves' ophthalmopathy. The CDR3 nucleotides read TGTGCCAGCAGCCAAAGGTCGGGGATAGACGAGCAGTACTTC. This codes for CASSQRSGIDEQYF.